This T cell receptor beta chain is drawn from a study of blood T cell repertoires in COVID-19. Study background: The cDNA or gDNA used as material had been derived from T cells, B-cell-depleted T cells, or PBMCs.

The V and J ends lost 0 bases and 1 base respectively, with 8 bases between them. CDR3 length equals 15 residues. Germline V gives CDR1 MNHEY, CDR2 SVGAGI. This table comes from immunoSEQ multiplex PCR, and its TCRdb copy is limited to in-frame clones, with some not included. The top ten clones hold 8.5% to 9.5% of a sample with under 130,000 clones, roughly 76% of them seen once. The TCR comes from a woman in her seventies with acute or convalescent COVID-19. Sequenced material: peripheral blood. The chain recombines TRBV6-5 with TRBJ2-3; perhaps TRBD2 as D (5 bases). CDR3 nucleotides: TGTGCCAGCAGTTACTCGCGGGTTCGCACAGATACGCAGTATTTT. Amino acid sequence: CASSYSRVRTDTQYF.